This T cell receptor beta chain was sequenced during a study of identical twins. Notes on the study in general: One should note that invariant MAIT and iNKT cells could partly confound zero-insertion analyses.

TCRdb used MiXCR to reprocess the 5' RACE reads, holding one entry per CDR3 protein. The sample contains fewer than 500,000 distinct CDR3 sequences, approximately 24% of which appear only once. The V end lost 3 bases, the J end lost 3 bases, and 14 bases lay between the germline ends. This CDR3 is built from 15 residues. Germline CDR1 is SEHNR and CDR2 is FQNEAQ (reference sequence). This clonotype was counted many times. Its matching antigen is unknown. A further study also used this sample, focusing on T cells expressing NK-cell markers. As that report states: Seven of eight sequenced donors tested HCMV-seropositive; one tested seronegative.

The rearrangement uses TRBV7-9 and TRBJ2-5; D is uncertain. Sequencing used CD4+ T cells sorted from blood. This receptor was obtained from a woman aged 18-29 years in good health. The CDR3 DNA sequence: TGTGCCAGCAGCTTGACTGTGTTGAGAAAAGAGACCCAGTACTTC. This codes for CASSLTVLRKETQYF.